These 23 T cell receptor beta chains originate from one sample sequenced in a study of cytomegalovirus exposure and HLA in healthy donors. Here immunoSEQ multiplex PCR was the method, and the copy in TCRdb shows in-frame clones only, minus some. The profile shows 150,000 or so clones, approximately 81% of them singletons. The sample comprised PBMCs. The origin of the receptors is a man under 40 in good health and CMV-seropositive.

This chain connects TRBV1 to TRBJ2-1; TRBD2 reflects the table's D call only, with no check against the DNA. TRBV1 has pseudogene status. The CDR3 sequence is 16 residues long. The DNA for the CDR3 is TGCACCAGCAGCATCCCCCGGGACTCTTTATACAATGAGCAGTTCTTC. Protein product: CTSSIPRDSLYNEQFF.

There are a few counts of this clone. The V call is TRBV2, the J call TRBJ1-2; 7 bases match TRBD1. Trimming cost V 6 bases and J 7 bases; bases outside gene matches: 14. This CDR3 has 15 residues. Germline CDR1 reads SNHLY; CDR2 reads FYNNEI. In nucleotides, the CDR3 is TGTGCCAGCAGGGTGGACAGGTGGGGACCTGGTGGCTACACCTTC. This encodes CASRVDRWGPGGYTF.

The chain is built from TRBV7-3 and TRBJ2-1; TRBD2 might be the D (5 bases). The V gene's germline CDR1 is SGHTA and CDR2 FQGTGA. The CDR3 has 13 residues. The V gene lost 5 bases and the J gene lost 9 bases, with 14 bases spanning the gap. CDR3 amino acids: CASSPVMSGEQFF. The CDR3 DNA follows: TGTGCCAGCAGCCCTGTTATGAGCGGTGAGCAGTTCTTC.

This clone was counted many times. The chain is built from TRBV5-6 and TRBJ2-6, with 7 bases matching TRBD1. The CDR3 extends over 17 amino acids. V lost 6 bases, J lost 0 bases, and 9 bases stayed unmatched. Germline assignment: CDR1 SGHDT and CDR2 YYEEEE. The CDR3 spells CASNRDSSASGANVLTF. The CDR3 DNA is TGTGCCAGCAACCGGGACAGCTCGGCCTCTGGGGCCAACGTCCTGACTTTC. Full variable domain (missing parts from reference TRBV5-6 and TRBJ2-6): DAGVTQSPTHLIKTRGQQVTLRCSPKSGHDTVSWYQQALGQGPQFIFQYYEEEERQRGNFPDRFSGHQFPNYSSELNVNALLLGDSALYLCASNRDSSASGANVLTFGAGSRLTVL.

The genes are TRBV27 and TRBJ2-1; no definite D call. Germline V gene data show CDR1 as MNHEY and CDR2 as SMNVEV (reference sequence). This CDR3 has 16 amino acids. The germline V and J ends were trimmed by 3 bases and 3 bases, with 15 bases remaining between them. CDR3 loop: CASSFSSYANYNEQFF. The CDR3 region has the DNA TGTGCCAGCAGTTTTTCGTCCTACGCCAACTACAATGAGCAGTTCTTC.

CDR3 in amino acids: CASTDPTSGENTGELFF. In nucleotides, the CDR3 is TGTGCCAGCACCGACCCTACTAGCGGGGAGAACACCGGGGAGCTGTTTTTT. The chain uses TRBV28 and TRBJ2-2, with TRBD2 identical over 10 bases. J was trimmed by 1 base and V by 7 bases; bases with no gene match: 9. This CDR3 region has 17 residues. Germline values: CDR1 MDHEN, CDR2 SYDVKM.

The V and J genes are TRBV6-1 and TRBJ2-1; 8 nucleotides match TRBD2. This CDR3 spans 14 amino acids. J gave up 0 bases and V 8 bases, and 3 bases lay outside the gene matches. Germline V CDR1 and CDR2: MNHNS, SASEGT. CDR3 residues: CASPSGGSYNEQFF. CDR3 in DNA: TGTGCCAGCCCAAGCGGGGGCTCCTACAATGAGCAGTTCTTC.

This chain links TRBV5-6 with TRBJ2-7; TRBD1 matches 9 bases. This CDR3 has 15 residues. Germline V lookup: CDR1 SGHDT, CDR2 YYEEEE. The junction had 4 bases not matched to a gene; V was cut back by 2 bases and J by 1 base. In DNA, the CDR3 is TGTGCCAGCAGCTTCGGGGACAGGGAATCCTACGAGCAGTACTTC. This sequence encodes CASSFGDRESYEQYF.

CDR3 in DNA: TGCGCCAGCAGCTGGACTAGGGGCTTCACAGATACGCAGTATTTT. It encodes CASSWTRGFTDTQYF. The rearrangement links TRBV5-1 to TRBJ2-3; 7 bases match TRBD2. The V gene end was trimmed by 3 bases and the J gene end by 2 bases; junction bases not matched to a gene: 6. Germline CDR1 is SGHRS and CDR2 is YFSETQ. CDR3 length: 15 amino acids.

This clone was picked up a small number of times. The chain links TRBV7-3 to TRBJ1-1, with D uncertain. This CDR3 has 13 amino acids. Trimming took 4 bases from V and 3 from J, leaving 9 bases between them. Per the germline V gene, CDR1 is SGHTA and CDR2 is FQGTGA. As DNA, the CDR3 is TGTGCCAGCAGCTCCCAACCGGACACTGAAGCTTTCTTT. Translating it yields CASSSQPDTEAFF.

CDR3 bases: TGTGCCAGCAGCTTCCACCCAGGGGGCGAGCAGTACTTC. Amino acids: CASSFHPGGEQYF. The J gene is TRBJ2-7, the V gene TRBV7-7; TRBD1 aligns across 7 bases. CDR1 and CDR2 from the germline V gene are SSHAT and FNYEAQ (reference sequence). V dropped 3 bases and J dropped 6; count of bases not matched to a gene: 5. CDR3 length equals 13 residues.

The rearrangement joins TRBV7-2 to TRBJ2-5; TRBD2 agrees at 10 bases. V was clipped by 5 bases and J by 4 bases; unmatched bases: 10. The CDR3 length is 16 residues. Germline V gene data show CDR1 as SGHTA and CDR2 as FQGNSA. DNA of the CDR3: TGTGCCAGCAGCCCCAGGGGAGCGGGGGGGCGAGAGACCCAGTACTTC. Translated: CASSPRGAGGRETQYF.

The rearrangement uses TRBV7-3 and TRBJ2-3; 8 bases are shared with TRBD2. There are 13 residues in the CDR3. Trimming took 4 bases from V and 9 from J; bases not matched to a gene: 6. CDR1 SGHTA and CDR2 FQGTGA come from the germline V gene. This chain's CDR3 is CASSSGAGDTQYF. Here the CDR3 DNA reads TGTGCCAGCAGCTCCGGAGCGGGGGACACGCAGTATTTT.

V gene TRBV9 combines with J gene TRBJ1-2; 8 nucleotides agree with TRBD1. This CDR3 contains 14 residues. CDR1 and CDR2 (germline): SGDLS, YYNGEE. Trimming at V came to 5 bases and at J to 5 bases, leaving 8 bases not matched to a gene. The CDR3 is CASRETGARYGYTF. For the CDR3, the DNA is TGTGCCAGCAGAGAGACAGGGGCCCGTTATGGCTACACCTTC.

This rearrangement joins TRBV4-1 to TRBJ2-1, with D perhaps TRBD1 (6 bases). Between the trimmed V and J ends, which lost 4 bases and 10 bases, there was a span of 20 bases. The CDR3 extends over 15 amino acids. CDR1 and CDR2 (germline): MGHRA, YSYEKL. CDR3 sequence: CASSPPVRTDREQFF. The CDR3 nucleotides are TGCGCCAGCAGCCCCCCAGTCAGGACGGACAGAGAGCAGTTCTTC.

The V gene is TRBV2, the J gene TRBJ2-7; 8 bases align to TRBD1. The germline CDR1 and CDR2 sequences are SNHLY and FYNNEI. This CDR3 comprises 14 residues. The V gene end was trimmed by 4 bases and the J gene end by 2 bases; junction bases not matched to a gene: 4. CDR3 nucleotide sequence: TGTGCCAGCAGTGTTGGGACAGGTACCTACGAGCAGTACTTC. This codes for CASSVGTGTYEQYF.

The gene calls are TRBV5-4 and TRBJ2-7; 7 bases match TRBD2. The V and J ends lost 5 bases and 0 bases, in that order; junction bases with no gene match: 5. This CDR3 spans 14 amino acids. Germline V lookup: CDR1 SGHNT, CDR2 YYREEE (reference sequence). In DNA form, the CDR3 reads TGTGCCAGCAGTAAAGCGGGAAGCTCCTACGAGCAGTACTTC. Its translation: CASSKAGSSYEQYF.

V usage is TRBV7-6 and J usage is TRBJ2-3; 7 nucleotides line up with TRBD1. J lost 3 bases, V lost 5 bases, and 8 bases had no gene match. This CDR3 is 15 amino acids long. The germline gives CDR1 SGHVS, CDR2 FNYEAQ. The CDR3 DNA reads as TGTGCCAGCAGCACCCGACAGGGATTGACAGATACGCAGTATTTT. Translating it yields CASSTRQGLTDTQYF.

This clone has a handful of counts. The V gene is TRBV2, the J gene TRBJ1-6, with D uncertain. V was trimmed by 3 bases and J by 5 bases, leaving 5 bases between them. CDR3 length: 13 amino acids. The germline CDR1 and CDR2 sequences are SNHLY and FYNNEI. CDR3 DNA: TGTGCCAGCAGTGAGGAGAATAATTCACCCCTCCACTTT. It encodes CASSEENNSPLHF.

The chain couples TRBV28 to TRBJ2-7; D might be TRBD1 (7 bases). Trimming removed 9 bases from V and 1 base from J, with 25 bases in between. This CDR3 comprises 17 residues. Germline CDR1 reads MDHEN; CDR2 reads SYDVKM. The CDR3 region is CASRQLRAGGSSYEQYF. The CDR3 DNA sequence: TGTGCCAGTAGACAACTGCGGGCAGGGGGGTCGTCCTACGAGCAGTACTTC.

The chain has TRBV28 and TRBJ2-7; D perhaps matches TRBD1 (5 bases). Between the trimmed V and J ends, which lost 4 bases and 4 bases, there was a span of 14 bases. There are 14 residues in the CDR3. Germline V gene data show CDR1 as MDHEN and CDR2 as SYDVKM. CDR3 DNA: TGTGCCAGCAGTTGGCAGGGCAAATTTTACGAGCAGTACTTC. It encodes CASSWQGKFYEQYF.

This chain links TRBV4-1 with TRBJ2-7; 7 nucleotides line up with TRBD2. Trimming took 4 bases from V and 5 from J; bases not matched to a gene: 17. CDR1 and CDR2 from the germline V gene are MGHRA and YSYEKL. This CDR3 is 17 amino acids long. CDR3 nucleotide sequence: TGCGCCAGCAGCCGCCCAGGTTGGCGGGAGACTGCCCACGAGCAGTACTTC. It specifies CASSRPGWRETAHEQYF.

This sequence joins TRBV5-1 and TRBJ2-2, with 7 bases fitting TRBD1. The CDR3 covers 16 residues. Germline V CDR1 and CDR2: SGHRS, YFSETQ. V trimming: 3 bases; J trimming: 8 bases; junction bases outside the gene matches: 13. The CDR3 is CASSSVGTGAKGELFF. CDR3 nucleotide sequence: TGCGCCAGCAGCTCCGTGGGAACAGGGGCTAAAGGGGAGCTGTTTTTT.